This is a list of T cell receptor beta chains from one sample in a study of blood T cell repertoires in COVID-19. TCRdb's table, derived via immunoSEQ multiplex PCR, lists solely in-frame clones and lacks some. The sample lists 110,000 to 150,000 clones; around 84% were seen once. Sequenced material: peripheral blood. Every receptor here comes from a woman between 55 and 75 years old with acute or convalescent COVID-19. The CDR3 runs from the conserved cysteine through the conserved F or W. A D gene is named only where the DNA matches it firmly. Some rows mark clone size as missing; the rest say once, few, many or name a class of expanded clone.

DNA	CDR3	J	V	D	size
TGTGCCAGCAGCTCAAACGGGGGGAGAGGCAATGAGCAGTTCTTC	CASSSNGGRGNEQFF	TRBJ2-1	TRBV7-2	TRBD2	NA
TGTGCCAGCAGTTTTAGGAGTACTAGCACAGATACGCAGTATTTT	CASSFRSTSTDTQYF	TRBJ2-3	TRBV28	NA	NA
TGTGCCAGCAGCGTTACAGGGGGCGACAATCAGCCCCAGCATTTT	CASSVTGGDNQPQHF	TRBJ1-5	TRBV2	TRBD1	few
TGTGCCAGCAGCTTCGGACAGGGCTACGAGCAGTACTTC	CASSFGQGYEQYF	TRBJ2-7	TRBV11-2	TRBD1	NA
TGCGCCAGCAGCCAAGCCCTCAATGAGCAGTTCTTC	CASSQALNEQFF	TRBJ2-1	TRBV5-1	NA	once
TGTGCCAGCACAGGGAAGCTTGGTGAAAAACTGTTTTTT	CASTGKLGEKLFF	TRBJ1-4	TRBV12-3/TRBV12-4	NA	NA
TGTGCCAGTAGTATTCAACAGGGGGCTGTAAATGAGCAGTTCTTC	CASSIQQGAVNEQFF	TRBJ2-1	TRBV19	TRBD1	NA
TGTGCCAGCAGCACGCCGGGACAGGGGGCGAGATACACTGAAGCTTTCTTT	CASSTPGQGARYTEAFF	TRBJ1-1	TRBV9	TRBD1	NA
TGCGCCAGCAGCCCGGGACAGGGGTTCGACGAGCAGTACTTC	CASSPGQGFDEQYF	TRBJ2-7	TRBV5-1	TRBD1	few
TGTGCCAGCAGCTTCCGACTAGCGGGGGGCTCAGATACGCAGTATTTT	CASSFRLAGGSDTQYF	TRBJ2-3	TRBV11-2	TRBD2	NA
TGTGCCAGCAGTTCCAATCGACAGGGGACAAACAATCAGCCCCAGCATTTT	CASSSNRQGTNNQPQHF	TRBJ1-5	TRBV27	TRBD1	NA
TGTGCCAGCAGTCGGGACAGGGGGAAATTTGAGACCCAGTACTTC	CASSRDRGKFETQYF	TRBJ2-5	TRBV14	TRBD1	NA
TGCACCAGCAGCCAAGATGGGGGCAGGGCTTCCTACGAGCAGTACTTC	CTSSQDGGRASYEQYF	TRBJ2-7	TRBV1	NA	NA
TGTGCCAGCAGCTCTAGTCAGGGGGGACGGTTGGAGACCCAGTACTTC	CASSSSQGGRLETQYF	TRBJ2-5	TRBV11-3	NA	many
TGTGCCAGCAGCTTAGCGAGCCGACAGGGTCACATTCAGTACTTC	CASSLASRQGHIQYF	TRBJ2-4	TRBV7-2	TRBD1	once
TGTGCCAGTTCGACATTCACTAACTATGGCTACACCTTC	CASSTFTNYGYTF	TRBJ1-2	TRBV12-3/TRBV12-4	NA	once
TGTGCCAGCAGCGAGGACACTTTGAACACCGGGGAGCTGTTTTTT	CASSEDTLNTGELFF	TRBJ2-2	TRBV11-2	NA	NA
TGTGCCAGCAGCTTAGCGCAGGGAAACTATGGCTACACCTTC	CASSLAQGNYGYTF	TRBJ1-2	TRBV7-2	NA	NA
TGTGCCTGGAGTGGACTGGATGAGCAGTTCTTC	CAWSGLDEQFF	TRBJ2-1	TRBV30	NA	NA
TGCGCCAGCAGCAGTCGCAGCCAAGAGACCCAGTACTTC	CASSSRSQETQYF	TRBJ2-5	TRBV5-1	NA	NA
TGCGCCAGCAGCCAAGGGCCTTCGAACACCGGGGAGCTGTTTTTT	CASSQGPSNTGELFF	TRBJ2-2	TRBV4-1	NA	NA
TGTGCCAGCAGCGGAGAGGGACAAGGTAATTCACCCCTCCACTTT	CASSGEGQGNSPLHF	TRBJ1-6	TRBV9	NA	NA
TGTGCCAGCAGACAACCGATAGGACATAAGGACACTGAAGCTTTCTTT	CASRQPIGHKDTEAFF	TRBJ1-1	TRBV19	NA	NA
TGTGCCAGCAGCTTAATCGTACGGGGAAGTAGTGGTACAGATACGCGGTATTTT	CASSLIVRGSSGTDTRYF	TRBJ2-3	TRBV7-2	NA	NA
TGTGCCAGCAGTGACTCTGAGACAGGGGAAACAGATACGCAGTATTTT	CASSDSETGETDTQYF	TRBJ2-3	TRBV6-4	TRBD1	NA
TGTGCCAGCAGCCCACGAGTGCAGCGGATCCGCTCCTACAATGAGCAGTTCTTC	CASSPRVQRIRSYNEQFF	TRBJ2-1	TRBV7-2	NA	NA
TGTGCCAGCAGCCTCAACAGGGCTGCCGGGGAGCTGTTTTTT	CASSLNRAAGELFF	TRBJ2-2	TRBV11-2	NA	few
TGTGCCAGCAGCGTTGACGGACAGCCGCCAGAGACCCAGTACTTC	CASSVDGQPPETQYF	TRBJ2-5	TRBV9	NA	NA
TGTGCCAGCAGTAAATTGGTGGGGAGCTCCTATAATTCACCCCTCCACTTT	CASSKLVGSSYNSPLHF	TRBJ1-6	TRBV28	NA	NA
TGTGCCAGCAGCCCTCGGGACTCCCGAGAGAAGTATACGCAGTATTTT	CASSPRDSREKYTQYF	TRBJ2-3	TRBV6-2/TRBV6-3	NA	NA
TGTGCCAGCAGCTCGAGCGGGGGGGATTTCACAGATACGCAGTATTTT	CASSSSGGDFTDTQYF	TRBJ2-3	TRBV7-6	TRBD2	NA
TGTGCCAGCAGAAAGAATCGGGAGCAGTACTTC	CASRKNREQYF	TRBJ2-7	TRBV28	NA	NA
TGTGCCATCAGTGACCTACAGGGGGATACGCAGTATTTT	CAISDLQGDTQYF	TRBJ2-3	TRBV10-3	TRBD1	NA
TGTGCCAGCAGCCCAATGACGGCTAGTAATCAGCCCCAGCATTTT	CASSPMTASNQPQHF	TRBJ1-5	TRBV27	NA	NA
TGTGCCACCAGTGGCAGGGGTGGGTTAGAAGCTTTCTTT	CATSGRGGLEAFF	TRBJ1-1	TRBV24-1	NA	NA
TGTGCCAGCGGGCAGGTACACGAGCAGTACTTC	CASGQVHEQYF	TRBJ2-7	TRBV27	NA	few
TGTGCCAGCAGCGTGGGGACAGGTTATACAGATACGCAGTATTTT	CASSVGTGYTDTQYF	TRBJ2-3	TRBV9	TRBD1	NA
TGTGCCAGCTCACCATCAGATACCAGGGGCTACACCTTC	CASSPSDTRGYTF	TRBJ1-2	TRBV18	NA	NA
TGTGCCAGCAGTTACCGGGGAGCGGCCTACGAGCAGTACTTC	CASSYRGAAYEQYF	TRBJ2-7	TRBV6-6	NA	NA